One and the same sample provided the 32 T cell receptor beta chains below, sequenced in a study of shared clonotypes between healthy human individuals. TCRdb keeps only in-frame clones here, not all; method: immunoSEQ multiplex PCR. The sample has over 1.4 million clones, approximately 96% seen once. Sequencing was done on a sample of naive CD4+ T cells sorted from blood. The subset was: CD45RA+ positively selected. Every receptor here comes from a man under 40 in good health.

The chain carries TRBV2 and TRBJ1-1; 8 bases fit TRBD1. The germline V gene encodes CDR1 SNHLY and CDR2 FYNNEI. The CDR3 has 13 amino acids. The V segment lost 7 bases and the J segment 5 bases; nucleotides outside the gene matches: 6. The CDR3 DNA reads as TGTGCCAGCACCAAGACAGGGGTTACTGAAGCTTTCTTT. This sequence encodes CASTKTGVTEAFF. The whole variable domain, filled in from reference TRBV2 and TRBJ1-1, reads EPEVTQTPSHQVTQMGQEVILRCVPISNHLYFYWYRQILGQKVEFLVSFYNNEISEKSEIFDDQFSVERPDGSNFTLKIRSTKLEDSAMYFCASTKTGVTEAFFGQGTRLTVV.

The rearrangement joins TRBV27 to TRBJ2-3; D is possibly TRBD1 (6 bases). CDR1 MNHEY and CDR2 SMNVEV come from the germline V gene (reference sequence). Trimming pared 3 bases from V and 1 base from J, leaving 23 bases between. This CDR3 comprises 19 residues. This chain's CDR3 is CASSFSLPPGYRGTDTQYF. CDR3 sequence (DNA): TGTGCCAGCAGTTTCAGTCTACCTCCGGGGTACAGGGGCACAGATACGCAGTATTTT.

J is TRBJ2-2 and V is TRBV5-1, with TRBD1 matching 7 bases. This CDR3 has 16 residues. V lost 4 bases, J lost 1 base, and 7 bases stayed unmatched. The germline V gene has CDR1 SGHRS and CDR2 YFSETQ. The chain's CDR3 is CASSATGQMNTGELFF. The CDR3 DNA sequence: TGCGCCAGCAGCGCGACGGGACAGATGAACACCGGGGAGCTGTTTTTT. The full variable domain, with the rest looked up from reference TRBV5-1 and TRBJ2-2, is KAGVTQTPRYLIKTRGQQVTLSCSPISGHRSVSWYQQTPGQGLQFLFEYFSETQRNKGNFPGRFSGRQFSNSRSEMNVSTLELGDSALYLCASSATGQMNTGELFFGEGSRLTVL.

The rearrangement joins TRBV4-1 to TRBJ2-1; D perhaps matches TRBD2 (5 bases). This CDR3 is built from 18 residues. Trimming removed 1 base at V and 7 bases at J, with 23 bases between. CDR1 is MGHRA, CDR2 YSYEKL, per germline. CDR3 bases: TGCGCCAGCAGCCAAGTTCAAGCGGCCCGGCTCCTCGGGAATGAGCAGTTCTTC. Translated: CASSQVQAARLLGNEQFF.

A note on this clone: Other DNA sequences of this sample code for an identical CDR3. The genes are TRBV5-1 and TRBJ2-1; D unclear. The CDR3 has 11 residues. V was shortened by 1 base and J by 9 bases, with 5 bases between the two germline ends. Germline CDR1 reads SGHRS; CDR2 reads YFSETQ. For the CDR3, the DNA is TGCGCCAGCAGCTTGTCTGTTGAGCAGTTCTTC. Translated: CASSLSVEQFF.

The chain couples TRBV6-1 to TRBJ2-2; 7 nucleotides line up with TRBD1. The J segment lost 1 base and the V segment lost 6 bases, leaving 5 bases of the junction unmatched. This CDR3 is built from 15 residues. Germline CDR1 reads MNHNS; CDR2 reads SASEGT. CDR3 nucleotides: TGTGCCAGCAGATGGGACAGCATGAACACCGGGGAGCTGTTTTTT. The encoded protein is CASRWDSMNTGELFF.

The gene calls are TRBV5-1 and TRBJ1-2; D gene unclear. Deletions cut 0 bases from V and 5 bases from J, with 8 bases between. Looked up from germline, CDR1 is SGHRS and CDR2 is YFSETQ. The CDR3 runs 13 residues. The CDR3 region has the DNA TGCGCCAGCAGCTTGGCCCGGGGATATGGCTACACCTTC. Its translation: CASSLARGYGYTF.

The chain links TRBV19 to TRBJ2-7, with a tentative D call TRBD2 (6 bases). Trimming left V 3 bases short and J 0 bases short, with 12 bases between. Looked up from germline, CDR1 is LNHDA and CDR2 is SQIVND (reference sequence). The CDR3 is 15 amino acids. The CDR3 region is CASSISRGLSYEQYF. The CDR3 nucleotides are TGTGCCAGTAGTATTTCCCGGGGACTCTCCTACGAGCAGTACTTC.

This chain uses TRBV4-3 with TRBJ1-1, with D possibly TRBD1 on 5 matching bases. The length of the CDR3 is 15 residues. Trimming left V 1 base short and J 5 bases short, with 14 bases between. The V gene's germline CDR1 is LGHNA and CDR2 YSLEER. The CDR3 is CASSQGGAGYTEAFF. In DNA, the CDR3 is TGCGCCAGCAGCCAAGGGGGCGCAGGCTATACTGAAGCTTTCTTT.

The genes are TRBV29-1 and TRBJ2-1; D is unresolved. There are 13 residues in the CDR3. Trimming removed 3 bases at V and 8 bases at J, with 14 bases between. CDR1 and CDR2 (germline): SQVTM, ANQGSEA. CDR3 residues: CSVDFQSVHEQFF. Here the CDR3 DNA reads TGCAGCGTTGACTTCCAGAGCGTCCATGAGCAGTTCTTC.

The V call is TRBV19, the J call TRBJ2-5, with TRBD2 as a possible D gene (5 bases). This CDR3 has 14 residues. Trimming left V 3 bases short and J 5 bases short, with 13 bases between. The germline V gene has CDR1 LNHDA and CDR2 SQIVND (reference sequence). The chain's CDR3 is CASSMRAYGETQYF. CDR3 nucleotides: TGTGCCAGTAGTATGAGGGCCTATGGTGAGACCCAGTACTTC.

The chain recombines TRBV18 with TRBJ2-7; 7 bases line up with TRBD2. CDR3 length equals 17 residues. The J segment lost 6 bases and the V segment lost 1 base, leaving 15 bases of the junction unmatched. Germline CDR1 KGHSH, CDR2 LQKENI. CDR3 DNA: TGTGCCAGCTCACCACGTCCCGGCGGGAGTATAGGTTCCGAGCAGTACTTC. Its translation: CASSPRPGGSIGSEQYF. The variable domain in full, completed from reference TRBV18 and TRBJ2-7, reads NAGVMQNPRHLVRRRGQEARLRCSPMKGHSHVYWYRQLPEEGLKFMVYLQKENIIDESGMPKERFSAEFPKEGPSILRIQQVVRGDSAAYFCASSPRPGGSIGSEQYFGPGTRLTVT.

This chain uses TRBV7-2 with TRBJ1-5; D call uncertain. The germline V gene has CDR1 SGHTA and CDR2 FQGNSA. This CDR3 is 16 amino acids long. The ends were cut back, 1 base at V and 6 bases at J, with 16 bases in the middle. The CDR3 loop is CASSLDFGIMRQPQHF. As DNA, the CDR3 is TGTGCCAGCAGCTTAGATTTTGGGATAATGCGTCAGCCCCAGCATTTT.

The V and J genes are TRBV9 and TRBJ2-7; the D is unclear. Trimming took off 2 bases at V and 0 bases at J, with 18 bases between the two ends. The CDR3 has 17 residues. The germline gives CDR1 SGDLS, CDR2 YYNGEE. The CDR3 region is CASSVGLPPSSSYEQYF. The CDR3 DNA follows: TGTGCCAGCAGCGTGGGCCTTCCGCCTAGTAGCTCCTACGAGCAGTACTTC.

V gene TRBV5-4 combines with J gene TRBJ2-2; D possibly matches TRBD1 or TRBD2 (5 bases each). This CDR3 comprises 16 residues. V was shortened by 0 bases and J by 2 bases, with 11 bases between the two germline ends. CDR1 is SGHNT and CDR2 is YYREEE in the germline V gene (reference sequence). CDR3 coding DNA: TGTGCCAGCAGCTTGGGGGGACGCTTCAACACCGGGGAGCTGTTTTTT. Its translation: CASSLGGRFNTGELFF. The whole variable domain, filled in from reference TRBV5-4 and TRBJ2-2, reads ETGVTQSPTHLIKTRGQQVTLRCSSQSGHNTVSWYQQALGQGPQFIFQYYREEENGRGNFPPRFSGLQFPNYSSELNVNALELDDSALYLCASSLGGRFNTGELFFGEGSRLTVL.

The V gene is TRBV7-9, the J gene TRBJ2-1; D may be TRBD1 or TRBD2 (5 bases each). CDR1 and CDR2 (germline): SEHNR, FQNEAQ (reference sequence). Trimming stripped 1 base from V and 0 bases from J, with 10 bases between. CDR3 length: 16 amino acids. CDR3 protein: CASSLDPGSSYNEQFF. The CDR3 coding sequence is TGTGCCAGCAGCTTAGATCCAGGGAGCTCCTACAATGAGCAGTTCTTC.

This rearrangement joins TRBV19 to TRBJ1-2, with no clear D. The CDR3 has 14 residues. Trimming pared 4 bases from V and 3 bases from J, leaving 12 bases between. Germline values: CDR1 LNHDA, CDR2 SQIVND (reference sequence). The CDR3 protein is CASSRPGFHYGYTF. The CDR3 DNA follows: TGTGCCAGTAGTAGGCCCGGGTTTCACTATGGCTACACCTTC.

The chain employs TRBV18 and TRBJ2-1, with D unresolved. The CDR3 has 15 amino acids. Trimming removed 1 base from V and 0 bases from J, with 7 bases in between. The V gene's germline CDR1 is KGHSH and CDR2 LQKENI. CDR3 residues: CASSPQASSYNEQFF. DNA for the CDR3: TGTGCCAGCTCACCACAGGCCAGCTCCTACAATGAGCAGTTCTTC.

J is TRBJ2-1 and V is TRBV20-1; maybe TRBD2 (5 bases). The CDR3 runs 11 residues. Germline V lookup: CDR1 DFQATT, CDR2 SNEGSKA (reference sequence). The CDR3 protein is CIVEGYNEQFF. DNA of the CDR3: TGCATCGTCGAGGGCTACAATGAGCAGTTCTTC.

This clone appeared once. The CDR3 region is CASSIRLAGDHAVLTF. The CDR3 bases are TGTGCCAGCAGTATCAGACTAGCGGGAGATCATGCGGTCCTGACTTTC. V gene TRBV6-6 combines with J gene TRBJ2-6; 12 positions match TRBD2. The junction had 12 bases not matched to a gene; V was cut back by 5 bases and J by 13 bases. The CDR3 is 16 residues long. From germline, CDR1 is MNHNY and CDR2 SVGAGI (reference sequence).

The chain employs TRBV5-1 and TRBJ2-7; D call uncertain. CDR1 and CDR2 from the germline V gene are SGHRS and YFSETQ. The V end lost 4 bases, the J end lost 3 bases, and 20 bases lay between the germline ends. The CDR3 contains 16 residues. The CDR3 region is CASSQTSHREYYEQYF. In DNA form, the CDR3 reads TGCGCCAGCAGCCAAACCAGCCACCGAGAATACTACGAGCAGTACTTC.

This chain uses TRBV6-1 with TRBJ2-5; 9 bases match TRBD2. Germline CDR1 reads MNHNS; CDR2 reads SASEGT. J lost 5 bases, V lost 9 bases, and 13 bases had no gene match. The CDR3 has 15 residues. In DNA, the CDR3 is TGTGCCAGTGGGGGTAGCGGGAGACTGCAGGAGACCCAGTACTTC. This gives the protein CASGGSGRLQETQYF.

The chain employs TRBV7-8 and TRBJ2-7, with 7 positions matching TRBD2. Germline loops: CDR1 SGHVS, CDR2 FQNEAQ. Unmatched junction bases numbered 8, after V lost 1 base and J lost 2 bases. This CDR3 spans 16 amino acids. CDR3 region: CASSLGFRGSAYEQYF. The CDR3 region has the DNA TGTGCCAGCAGCTTAGGGTTCCGCGGGAGTGCCTACGAGCAGTACTTC. Based on the CDR3 plus reference TRBV7-8 and TRBJ2-7, the full variable domain is GAGVSQSPRYKVAKRGQDVALRCDPISGHVSLFWYQQALGQGPEFLTYFQNEAQLDKSGLPSDRFFAERPEGSVSTLKIQRTQQEDSAVYLCASSLGFRGSAYEQYFGPGTRLTVT.

This chain uses TRBV5-1 with TRBJ2-7, with D perhaps TRBD1 (7 bases). CDR1 and CDR2 (germline): SGHRS, YFSETQ. Trimming shortened V by 3 bases and J by 0 bases, and 25 bases separated the two germline ends. The CDR3 runs to 19 residues. For the CDR3, the DNA is TGCGCCAGCAGCTCCCCCGCCATGGAGGGGACAGTATCCTCCTACGAGCAGTACTTC. The encoded protein is CASSSPAMEGTVSSYEQYF.

The chain links TRBV6-1 to TRBJ1-5, with unresolved D. Per germline, CDR1 MNHNS and CDR2 SASEGT. This CDR3 has 14 amino acids. Trimming pared 5 bases from V and 1 base from J, leaving 9 bases between. CDR3 residues: CASSSHGSNQPQHF. In nucleotides, the CDR3 is TGTGCCAGCAGTTCCCATGGGAGCAATCAGCCCCAGCATTTT.

In this sample, this clone turned up once. The chain uses TRBV7-8 and TRBJ1-2; 9 nucleotides line up with TRBD1. This CDR3 is built from 12 residues. With V trimmed by 5 bases and J by 8 bases, 3 bases remained unmatched. The germline CDR1 and CDR2 sequences are SGHVS and FQNEAQ. The CDR3 DNA reads TGTGCCAGCAGCCGGGACAGGGACGGCTACACCTTC. It translates to CASSRDRDGYTF.

On this clone: Other DNA sequences within the sample encode an identical CDR3. The V and J genes are TRBV20-1 and TRBJ2-1; D not resolved. The V end lost 3 bases, the J end lost 5 bases, and 5 bases lay between the germline ends. From germline, CDR1 is DFQATT and CDR2 SNEGSKA (reference sequence). The CDR3 is made up of 11 amino acids. The CDR3 loop reads CSARGNNEQFF. CDR3 in DNA: TGCAGTGCTAGGGGGAACAATGAGCAGTTCTTC.

V gene TRBV6-4 combines with J gene TRBJ1-2; 8 bases align to TRBD1. Germline lookup yields CDR1 MRHNA and CDR2 SNTAGT. Unmatched junction bases numbered 8, after V lost 4 bases and J lost 7 bases. The CDR3 extends over 14 amino acids. As DNA, the CDR3 is TGTGCCAGCAGTGCGACAGGGGATAGTGGTGGCTACACCTTC. Translated, it gives CASSATGDSGGYTF.

The chain has TRBV4-3 and TRBJ1-2; D not certain. The length of the CDR3 is 16 residues. Germline V gives CDR1 LGHNA, CDR2 YSLEER. The germline V and J ends were trimmed by 4 bases and 7 bases, with 22 bases remaining between them. CDR3 loop: CASSPGPENLVRGYTF. The DNA of the CDR3 is TGCGCCAGCAGCCCCGGACCCGAAAACCTGGTGCGTGGCTACACCTTC.

The chain uses TRBV6-1 and TRBJ2-2; D ambiguous. This CDR3 is 15 amino acids long. Germline V gene lookup returns CDR1 MNHNS and CDR2 SASEGT. V was pared by 4 bases and J by 2 bases, with 11 bases between. DNA for the CDR3: TGTGCCAGCAGTGCCCTGACTTCCAACACCGGGGAGCTGTTTTTT. This gives the protein CASSALTSNTGELFF.

The V call is TRBV11-1, the J call TRBJ2-1; 7 bases agree with TRBD1. V lost 6 bases and J lost 2; bases outside the gene matches: 7. CDR1 and CDR2 from the germline V gene are SGHAT and FQDESV (reference sequence). The CDR3 length is 15 residues. The CDR3: CASRATGTAYNEQFF. In DNA form, the CDR3 reads TGTGCCAGCAGGGCGACCGGGACAGCCTACAATGAGCAGTTCTTC.

In DNA form, the CDR3 reads TGTGCCAGCAGCTCAGGGGTCGGCAGAGCAAGCTCCTACGAGCAGTACTTC. Protein product: CASSSGVGRASSYEQYF. The J gene is TRBJ2-7, the V gene TRBV7-2; D may be TRBD1 (6 bases). The CDR3 has 17 residues. Trimming left V 4 bases short and J 0 bases short, with 19 bases between. Germline lookup yields CDR1 SGHTA and CDR2 FQGNSA.